This T cell receptor beta chain was observed in a study of blood T cell repertoires in COVID-19. For the study at large: Material from acute and convalescent COVID-19 was sourced from the United States, Italy and Spain.

This CDR3 has 13 amino acids. Trimming cost V 1 base and J 9 bases, with 12 bases left between them. Only one count was recorded for this clone. As processed by the authors: Nucleated cell counts were estimated from reference gene primer amplification. Measured with immunoSEQ multiplex PCR; TCRdb has only the in-frame clones, and not every one. V and J calls and clone size are copied from that table; D and trimming were computed from the DNA. The data show fewer than 200,000 clones, about 88% seen once. The sequenced sample was peripheral blood. The chain combines TRBV12-3 or TRBV12-4 with TRBJ1-1; TRBD1 is a possible D gene (5 bases). The sequence derives from a man in his sixties with acute or convalescent COVID-19. The CDR3 region has the DNA TGTGCCAGCAGTTTAGTTCAGGCAGGGAAAGCTTTCTTT. It is translated as CASSLVQAGKAFF.